Below are 28 T cell receptor beta chains sequenced from a single sample in a study of T cell responses to AZD1222 COVID-19 vaccine. Profiled with immunoSEQ multiplex PCR; TCRdb holds only in-frame clones, not every one. The table has roughly 170,000 clones, roughly 94% seen once. The sequences come from peripheral blood, collected 28 days after the second AZD1222 dose. The receptors derive from an adult who received the AZD1222 COVID-19 vaccine.

The chain joins TRBV5-1 to TRBJ2-7; unclear D gene. CDR3 length equals 15 residues. CDR1 and CDR2 (germline): SGHRS, YFSETQ. V was clipped by 0 bases and J by 3 bases, with 13 bases between them. CDR3 amino acids: CASSLGFGSVYEQYF. CDR3 DNA sequence: TGCGCCAGCAGCTTGGGTTTCGGGTCAGTCTACGAGCAGTACTTC.

V and J are TRBV15 and TRBJ2-2, with 8 positions matching TRBD1. From germline, CDR1 is LNHNV and CDR2 YYDKDF (reference sequence). The CDR3 spans 15 residues. V shed 5 bases, J shed 3 bases, and the junction held 5 bases outside the gene matches. The CDR3 loop is CATSSRTGYTGELFF. CDR3 sequence (DNA): TGTGCCACCAGCTCACGGACAGGGTACACCGGGGAGCTGTTTTTT.

The rearrangement links TRBV28 to TRBJ1-2; no definite D call. V gave up 1 base and J gave up 2 bases, with 8 bases separating them. CDR1 MDHEN and CDR2 SYDVKM come from the germline V gene. The CDR3 is made up of 14 amino acids. The CDR3 DNA reads as TGTGCCAGCAGTTTATTAAGGACGAACTATGGCTACACCTTC. Translation gives CASSLLRTNYGYTF.

The chain carries TRBV7-9 and TRBJ1-2; 9 bases align to TRBD1. The CDR3 length is 16 residues. The germline V gene has CDR1 SEHNR and CDR2 FQNEAQ (reference sequence). Trimming at V came to 3 bases and at J to 4 bases, leaving 9 bases not matched to a gene. The CDR3 DNA reads as TGTGCCAGCAGCTTTCCCCCGGACAGGGGATCCTATGGCTACACCTTC. Its protein product is CASSFPPDRGSYGYTF.

The rearrangement links TRBV7-2 to TRBJ2-7; the match to TRBD1 covers 10 bases. Germline values: CDR1 SGHTA, CDR2 FQGNSA. The CDR3 sequence is 15 residues long. With V trimmed by 1 base and J by 3 bases, 3 bases remained unmatched. The CDR3 nucleotides read TGTGCCAGCAGCTTAGGGACAGGGGGGGTCTACGAGCAGTACTTC. Protein sequence: CASSLGTGGVYEQYF.

The chain employs TRBV6-2 or TRBV6-3 and TRBJ2-5; 9 bases are shared with TRBD2. The J segment lost 2 bases and the V segment lost 3 bases, leaving 4 bases of the junction unmatched. This CDR3 region has 15 residues. Per germline, CDR1 MNHEY and CDR2 SVGEGT. The CDR3 DNA sequence: TGTGCCAGCAGTTATCGGCGGGGGGGACAAGAGACCCAGTACTTC. Protein: CASSYRRGGQETQYF.

The CDR3 loop reads CASSFFQGPLMNTEAFF. The CDR3 DNA sequence: TGTGCCAGCAGCTTTTTTCAAGGCCCTTTAATGAACACTGAAGCTTTCTTT. The V call is TRBV5-6, the J call TRBJ1-1, with D unclear. CDR3 size: 17 residues. The germline V gene has CDR1 SGHDT and CDR2 YYEEEE. Trimming left V 2 bases short and J 0 bases short, with 17 bases between.

This clone has only one observation. This chain links TRBV12-3 or TRBV12-4 with TRBJ1-2; 7 nucleotides align to TRBD1. CDR3 size: 13 residues. With 6 bases clipped from V and 8 bases from J, the junction kept 9 bases outside the gene matches. Written as DNA, the CDR3 is TGTGCCAGCAGCCCTGACAGGGTAGGAGGCTACACCTTC. Translating it yields CASSPDRVGGYTF.

This clone appeared a single time. The chain couples TRBV4-1 to TRBJ1-2; D is possibly TRBD1 (5 bases). Trimming removed 0 bases at V and 7 bases at J, with 15 bases between. The CDR3 length is 15 residues. Looked up from germline, CDR1 is MGHRA and CDR2 is YSYEKL. As DNA, the CDR3 is TGCGCCAGCAGCCAAGAACAGGCCGGGCGTGGTGGCTACACCTTC. It yields the protein CASSQEQAGRGGYTF.

The chain joins TRBV3-1 (or the pseudogene TRBV3-2) to TRBJ2-3; TRBD1 matches 8 bases. Germline V gene lookup returns CDR1 LGHDT and CDR2 YNNKEL (reference sequence). V gave up 1 base and J gave up 6 bases; unmatched junction bases: 21. This CDR3 is built from 20 residues. CDR3 protein: CASSQVRFRGLKGRWDTQYF. CDR3 in DNA: TGTGCCAGCAGCCAAGTTAGGTTCAGGGGGCTTAAAGGTCGTTGGGATACGCAGTATTTT.

The chain uses TRBV11-3 and TRBJ1-4; 8 positions match TRBD1. CDR1 is SGHNT and CDR2 is YENEEA in the germline V gene. This CDR3 contains 16 residues. V shed 5 bases and J 0 bases; nucleotides not matched to a gene: 5. The CDR3 reads CASSPGTGATNEKLFF. In DNA form, the CDR3 reads TGTGCCAGCAGCCCCGGGACAGGCGCAACTAATGAAAAACTGTTTTTT. Full variable domain (rest looked up from reference TRBV11-3 and TRBJ1-4): EAGVVQSPRYKIIEKKQPVAFWCNPISGHNTLYWYLQNLGQGPELLIRYENEEAVDDSQLPKDRFSAERLKGVDSTLKIQPAELGDSAVYLCASSPGTGATNEKLFFGSGTQLSVL.

The chain links TRBV11-2 to TRBJ2-1, with 10 bases that match TRBD2. In germline, CDR1 is SGHAT, CDR2 FQNNGV. Losses at the gene ends were 0 bases for V and 3 bases for J; bases not matched to a gene: 11. The CDR3 has 19 residues. CDR3 loop: CASSLDLRIAGGRYNEQFF. CDR3 DNA sequence: TGTGCCAGCAGCTTAGATCTGAGAATAGCGGGAGGCCGCTACAATGAGCAGTTCTTC.

The rearrangement uses TRBV6-5 and TRBJ1-6; 9 positions agree with TRBD1. V dropped 10 bases and J dropped 11; count of bases not matched to a gene: 12. Germline values: CDR1 MNHEY, CDR2 SVGAGI. CDR3 length: 14 amino acids. This CDR3 reads CATKAGTGTTPLHF. DNA for the CDR3: TGTGCCACCAAGGCCGGGACAGGGACGACACCCCTCCACTTT.

The V call is TRBV7-3, the J call TRBJ1-1; TRBD1 matches at 8 bases. Per the germline V gene, CDR1 is SGHTA and CDR2 is FQGTGA. Trimming at V came to 4 bases and at J to 5 bases, leaving 6 bases not matched to a gene. This CDR3 has 14 amino acids. The CDR3 sequence is CASSSGQGVTEAFF. The CDR3, as DNA: TGTGCCAGCAGCTCTGGACAGGGAGTAACTGAAGCTTTCTTT.

The chain joins TRBV11-2 to TRBJ2-1; D unresolved. CDR1 and CDR2 from the germline V gene are SGHAT and FQNNGV. The V gene lost 3 bases and the J gene lost 1 base, with 10 bases spanning the gap. This CDR3 comprises 15 residues. The CDR3 region has the DNA TGTGCCAGCAGCTTGTCGGCGTTTTCCTACAATGAGCAGTTCTTC. Translation gives CASSLSAFSYNEQFF.

The V call is TRBV7-9, the J call TRBJ2-1; D not resolved. The germline V and J ends were trimmed by 5 bases and 7 bases, with 12 bases remaining between them. This CDR3 spans 13 amino acids. Germline lookup yields CDR1 SEHNR and CDR2 FQNEAQ (reference sequence). CDR3 sequence: CASSHPGVNEQFF. The CDR3 nucleotides are TGTGCCAGCAGCCACCCTGGGGTGAATGAGCAGTTCTTC.

This rearrangement joins TRBV29-1 to TRBJ1-1; no clear D gene. Germline V gene sequence: CDR1 SQVTM, CDR2 ANQGSEA. The CDR3 sequence is 10 residues long. CDR3 protein: CTYSNTEAFF. DNA for the CDR3: TGCACCTACAGTAACACTGAAGCTTTCTTT.

The chain joins TRBV7-3 to TRBJ2-7; D unclear. The CDR3 spans 13 residues. Germline V gene data show CDR1 as SGHTA and CDR2 as FQGTGA. The ends were cut back, 2 bases at V and 8 bases at J, with 13 bases in the middle. In nucleotides, the CDR3 is TGTGCCAGCAGCTTACCCCCTTCTCGCAAGCAGTACTTC. This gives the protein CASSLPPSRKQYF.

This chain joins TRBV11-2 and TRBJ1-5; 7 bases map to TRBD1. The CDR3 extends over 15 amino acids. The germline V gene has CDR1 SGHAT and CDR2 FQNNGV. With 5 bases clipped from V and 9 bases from J, the junction kept 13 bases outside the gene matches. The CDR3 bases are TGTGCCAGCAGCACTTCACGGACAGGCAAGGGGCCCCAGCATTTT. Translation: CASSTSRTGKGPQHF.

The chain joins TRBV7-9 to TRBJ2-7; tentative D call: TRBD2 (5 bases). V lost 5 bases, J lost 0 bases, and 8 bases lay in between. CDR3 length equals 13 residues. Germline CDR1 reads SEHNR; CDR2 reads FQNEAQ (reference sequence). CDR3 loop: CASSPEGSYEQYF. CDR3 sequence (DNA): TGTGCCAGCAGCCCTGAGGGCTCCTACGAGCAGTACTTC.

The chain is built from TRBV7-2 and TRBJ1-3; D call uncertain. Trimming took off 5 bases at V and 4 bases at J, with 12 bases between the two ends. The germline gives CDR1 SGHTA, CDR2 FQGNSA. This CDR3 has 14 residues. This CDR3 is CASSEGRRGNTIYF. The CDR3 region has the DNA TGTGCCAGCAGCGAGGGCAGGAGAGGAAACACCATATATTTT.

The J gene is TRBJ1-2, the V gene TRBV3-1 (or the pseudogene TRBV3-2); 8 bases are a match to TRBD1. Germline V lookup: CDR1 LGHDT, CDR2 YNNKEL (reference sequence). With 0 bases clipped from V and 8 bases from J, the junction kept 8 bases outside the gene matches. The length of the CDR3 is 15 residues. CDR3 sequence (DNA): TGTGCCAGCAGCCAAGATGTCAGGGGGCTCGGCGGCTACACCTTC. As protein: CASSQDVRGLGGYTF.

CDR3 DNA: TGCGCCAGCAGCTTAATGCCGAATGAGCAGTTCTTC. It specifies CASSLMPNEQFF. The chain joins TRBV5-1 to TRBJ2-1; no firm D call. The CDR3 is 12 residues long. CDR1 SGHRS and CDR2 YFSETQ come from the germline V gene. Trimming removed 2 bases at V and 7 bases at J, with 7 bases between.

The DNA of the CDR3 is TGTGCCATCAGTGCGACAGGGTCCGAGAACACTGAAGCTTTCTTT. Translating gives CAISATGSENTEAFF. The genes are TRBV10-3 and TRBJ1-1, with 7 bases that match TRBD1. V trimming: 4 bases; J trimming: 1 base; junction bases outside the gene matches: 6. The CDR3 is made up of 15 amino acids. Germline values: CDR1 ENHRY, CDR2 SYGVKD.

The chain recombines TRBV29-1 with TRBJ1-4, with a possible D match to TRBD1 (6 bases). CDR3 length: 15 residues. The V and J ends lost 6 bases and 0 bases respectively, with 14 bases between them. CDR1 is SQVTM, CDR2 ANQGSEA, per germline. The DNA for the CDR3 is TGCAGCGTGACGCAGGGGACCGCAACTAATGAAAAACTGTTTTTT. Protein: CSVTQGTATNEKLFF.

The DNA of the CDR3 is TGTGCCAGCTCACCCAGCCAAGTCAGGCGCAATGAGCAGTTCTTC. It specifies CASSPSQVRRNEQFF. The chain joins TRBV18 to TRBJ2-1; no reliable D call. CDR3 size: 15 residues. V shed 3 bases and J shed 6 bases, with 15 bases lying between them. In germline, CDR1 is KGHSH, CDR2 LQKENI. The whole variable domain, filled in from reference TRBV18 and TRBJ2-1, reads NAGVMQNPRHLVRRRGQEARLRCSPMKGHSHVYWYRQLPEEGLKFMVYLQKENIIDESGMPKERFSAEFPKEGPSILRIQQVVRGDSAAYFCASSPSQVRRNEQFFGPGTRLTVL.

The rearrangement links TRBV9 to TRBJ2-2; the match to TRBD2 covers 7 bases. V lost 0 bases and J lost 6; bases outside the gene matches: 2. CDR1 is SGDLS, CDR2 YYNGEE, per germline. The CDR3 has 14 residues. The CDR3 DNA sequence: TGTGCCAGCAGCGTAGGGGACTACCCCGGGGAGCTGTTTTTT. The encoded protein is CASSVGDYPGELFF. Full variable domain (outside the CDR3, taken from reference TRBV9 and TRBJ2-2): DSGVTQTPKHLITATGQRVTLRCSPRSGDLSVYWYQQSLDQGLQFLIQYYNGEERAKGNILERFSAQQFPDLHSELNLSSLELGDSALYFCASSVGDYPGELFFGEGSRLTVL.

This chain joins TRBV10-1 and TRBJ2-5; D uncertain. The CDR3 is 11 residues long. Germline assignment: CDR1 WNHNN and CDR2 SYGVQD (reference sequence). Trimming removed 7 bases from V and 3 bases from J, with 6 bases in between. CDR3 sequence: CASKFKETQYF. CDR3 in DNA: TGCGCCAGCAAATTCAAAGAGACCCAGTACTTC.